The entry below describes one TCR beta chain. This specimen belongs to a study of shared T cell receptors in the human thymus. Assay: immunoSEQ multiplex PCR; the TCRdb copy retains only in-frame clones and omits some. The sample holds about 660,000 clones, roughly 90% seen once. The CDR3 contains 14 residues. Germline CDR1 MGHRA, CDR2 YSYEKL. Trimming removed 4 bases from V and 7 bases from J; junction bases left unmatched: 7. These same records also appear under a second study, on human thymus T cells. That study reports: The sample donors, healthy Finnish infants, were having corrective surgery for congenital heart defects. Surgeons resected thymus tissue during corrective heart surgery. V and J genes seemed to be used with bias in thymic and blood repertoires.

Material: thymocytes. The receptor was derived from a boy under two years old with a congenital heart defect. The chain employs TRBV4-1 and TRBJ1-2; 9 bases align to TRBD1. DNA for the CDR3: TGCGCCAGCAGCCCCCAGGACAGGGGTGGTGGCTACACCTTC. Translation gives CASSPQDRGGGYTF.